The 12 T cell receptor beta chains in this list originate from one sample, sequenced in a study of control samples from healthy donors and cancer patients. Clones were read by immunoSEQ multiplex PCR, and TCRdb kept only the in-frame ones, dropping some. The sample holds about 150,000 clones; under 95% are singletons and the top ten take approximately 5.7%. The sample consisted of blood. These receptors were collected from a man aged 18 to 29 in good health.

The chain recombines TRBV11-2 with TRBJ1-6; no firm D call. Trimming took 2 bases from V and 8 from J, leaving 4 bases between them. In germline, CDR1 is SGHAT, CDR2 FQNNGV. The CDR3 has 12 residues. CDR3 nucleotides: TGTGCCAGCAGCTTACAGGATTCACCCCTCCACTTT. It specifies CASSLQDSPLHF.

The V and J genes are TRBV6-5 and TRBJ1-4; 7 bases are shared with TRBD1. CDR3 length: 14 residues. CDR1 is MNHEY and CDR2 is SVGAGI in the germline V gene. The ends lost 6 bases at V and 4 bases at J; junction bases unmatched: 5. The DNA for the CDR3 is TGTGCCAGCAGGGAGGGGGCAGGTAATGAAAAACTGTTTTTT. Its translation is CASREGAGNEKLFF.

V and J are TRBV12-2 and TRBJ1-1. TRBV12-2 is an annotated pseudogene. This CDR3 is 18 amino acids long. The CDR3 bases are TGTGCAAGTCGTCTCTGGAGGACCTTTCACCTTCGTTGCGCTGAAGCTTTCTTT. Its translation: CASRLWRTFHLRCAEAFF.

The chain couples TRBV7-2 to TRBJ1-3; D gene ambiguous. This CDR3 is built from 15 residues. The germline gives CDR1 SGHTA, CDR2 FQGNSA. Trimming left V 8 bases short and J 0 bases short, with 14 bases between. The CDR3 DNA sequence: TGTGCCAGCGGCCATCCCAGTTTCTCTGGAAACACCATATATTTT. Its protein product is CASGHPSFSGNTIYF.

This rearrangement joins TRBV2 to TRBJ2-5; 9 positions agree with TRBD2. In germline, CDR1 is SNHLY, CDR2 FYNNEI. J gave up 5 bases and V 4 bases, and 8 bases lay outside the gene matches. The CDR3 length is 15 residues. CDR3 DNA sequence: TGTGCCAGCAGTGGTGGGGCGAGCGGGGGGGAGACCCAGTACTTC. Its translation: CASSGGASGGETQYF.

In this sample, this clone turned up a few times. J is TRBJ1-5 and V is TRBV5-8; 8 nucleotides agree with TRBD1. Germline CDR1 is SGHTS and CDR2 is YDEGEE. The junction had 1 base not matched to a gene; V was cut back by 0 bases and J by 2 bases. This CDR3 comprises 15 residues. This chain's CDR3 is CASSLGQGRNQPQHF. CDR3 sequence (DNA): TGTGCCAGCAGCTTGGGACAGGGGCGCAATCAGCCCCAGCATTTT.

Of note for this clone: The germline gene is not matched at one end of the junction; a read error may be the cause. The chain has TRBV7-7 and TRBJ2-3, with D possibly matching TRBD2 (5 bases). This CDR3 region has 15 residues. CDR1 and CDR2 from the germline V gene are SSHAT and FNYEAQ (reference sequence). CDR3 DNA: TGTGCTAGCAGCTCCGGCCCCGGGGATTTGAATACGCAGTATTTT. Its translation is CASSSGPGDLNTQYF.

This clone appeared once. The rearrangement joins TRBV7-2 to TRBJ2-7; TRBD2 matches 9 bases. Looked up from germline, CDR1 is SGHTA and CDR2 is FQGNSA. CDR3 length equals 16 residues. J was trimmed by 5 bases and V by 1 base; bases with no gene match: 9. In DNA, the CDR3 is TGTGCCAGCAGCTTAGTGCTAGCGGGAAGAGGAAACGAGCAGTACTTC. The encoded protein is CASSLVLAGRGNEQYF. Looking up the rest from reference TRBV7-2 and TRBJ2-7 gives the full variable domain: GAGVSQSPSNKVTEKGKDVELRCDPISGHTALYWYRQSLGQGLEFLIYFQGNSAPDKSGLPSDRFSAERTGGSVSTLTIQRTQQEDSAVYLCASSLVLAGRGNEQYFGPGTRLTVT.

This chain uses TRBV18 with TRBJ1-3, with 9 bases fitting TRBD1. CDR3 length: 16 amino acids. The trim removed 2 bases at V and 1 base at J, leaving 3 bases unmatched. The germline V gene has CDR1 KGHSH and CDR2 LQKENI. CDR3 in amino acids: CASSPDGQGSGNTIYF. Written as DNA, the CDR3 is TGTGCCAGCTCACCAGATGGACAGGGGTCTGGAAACACCATATATTTT.

This clone was observed a handful of times. The chain uses TRBV28 and TRBJ1-5; D gene uncertain. The germline gives CDR1 MDHEN, CDR2 SYDVKM. Trimming took 9 bases from V and 8 from J, leaving 20 bases between them. The CDR3 sequence is 14 residues long. The CDR3 spells CASFNPAAQKPQHF. The DNA of the CDR3 is TGTGCCAGTTTCAACCCGGCAGCCCAAAAGCCCCAGCATTTT.

The genes are TRBV7-9 and TRBJ2-1; D uncertain. Trimming shortened V by 2 bases and J by 8 bases, and 7 bases separated the two germline ends. CDR3 length: 12 amino acids. Germline V gene lookup returns CDR1 SEHNR and CDR2 FQNEAQ (reference sequence). CDR3 sequence (DNA): TGTGCCAGCAGCTTAACGGGTGATGAGCAGTTCTTC. It translates to CASSLTGDEQFF. The whole variable domain, remainder taken from reference TRBV7-9 and TRBJ2-1, is DTGVSQNPRHKITKRGQNVTFRCDPISEHNRLYWYRQTLGQGPEFLTYFQNEAQLEKSRLLSDRFSAERPKGSFSTLEIQRTEQGDSAMYLCASSLTGDEQFFGPGTRLTVL.

V usage is TRBV29-1 and J usage is TRBJ1-2, with 7 bases lining up with TRBD1. Looked up from germline, CDR1 is SQVTM and CDR2 is ANQGSEA. V shed 1 base and J 4 bases; nucleotides not matched to a gene: 3. The CDR3 spans 13 residues. CDR3 residues: CSVEGQGIYGYTF. The CDR3 bases are TGCAGCGTTGAAGGACAGGGCATCTATGGCTACACCTTC.